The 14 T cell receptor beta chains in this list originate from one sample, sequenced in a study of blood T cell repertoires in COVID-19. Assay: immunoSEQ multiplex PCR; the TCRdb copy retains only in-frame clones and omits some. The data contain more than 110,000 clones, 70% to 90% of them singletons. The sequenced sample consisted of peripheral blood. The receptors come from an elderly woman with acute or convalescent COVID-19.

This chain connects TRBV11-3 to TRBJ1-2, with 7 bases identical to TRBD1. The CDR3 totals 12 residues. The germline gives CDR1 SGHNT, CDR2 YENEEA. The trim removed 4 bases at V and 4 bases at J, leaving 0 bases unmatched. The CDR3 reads CASSSGGYGYTF. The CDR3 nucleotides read TGTGCCAGCAGCTCAGGGGGCTATGGCTACACCTTC. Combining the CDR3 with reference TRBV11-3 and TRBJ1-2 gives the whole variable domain EAGVVQSPRYKIIEKKQPVAFWCNPISGHNTLYWYLQNLGQGPELLIRYENEEAVDDSQLPKDRFSAERLKGVDSTLKIQPAELGDSAVYLCASSSGGYGYTFGSGTRLTVV.

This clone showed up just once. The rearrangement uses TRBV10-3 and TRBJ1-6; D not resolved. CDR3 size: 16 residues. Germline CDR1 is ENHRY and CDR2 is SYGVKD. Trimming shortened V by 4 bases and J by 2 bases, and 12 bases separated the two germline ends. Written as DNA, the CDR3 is TGTGCCATCAGTGCCCAACTCAGGCCCTATAATTCACCCCTCCACTTT. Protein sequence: CAISAQLRPYNSPLHF.

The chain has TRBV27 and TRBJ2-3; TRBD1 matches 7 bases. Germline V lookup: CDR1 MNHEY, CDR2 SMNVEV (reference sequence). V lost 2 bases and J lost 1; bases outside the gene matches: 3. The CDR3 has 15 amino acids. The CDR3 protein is CASSLGQAGTDTQYF. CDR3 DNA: TGTGCCAGCAGTTTAGGACAGGCTGGCACAGATACGCAGTATTTT.

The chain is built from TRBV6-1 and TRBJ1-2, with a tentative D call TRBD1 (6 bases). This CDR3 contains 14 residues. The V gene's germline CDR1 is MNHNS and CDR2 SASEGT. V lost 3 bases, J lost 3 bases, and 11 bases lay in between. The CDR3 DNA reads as TGTGCCAGCAGTGACGGGGGGGCACACTATGGCTACACCTTC. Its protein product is CASSDGGAHYGYTF.

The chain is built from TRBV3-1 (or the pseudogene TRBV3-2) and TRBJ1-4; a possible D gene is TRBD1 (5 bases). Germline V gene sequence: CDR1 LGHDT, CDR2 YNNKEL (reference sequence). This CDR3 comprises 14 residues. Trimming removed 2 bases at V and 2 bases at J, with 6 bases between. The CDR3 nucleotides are TGTGCCAGCAGCCAACAGGGCACTAATGAAAAACTGTTTTTT. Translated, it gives CASSQQGTNEKLFF.

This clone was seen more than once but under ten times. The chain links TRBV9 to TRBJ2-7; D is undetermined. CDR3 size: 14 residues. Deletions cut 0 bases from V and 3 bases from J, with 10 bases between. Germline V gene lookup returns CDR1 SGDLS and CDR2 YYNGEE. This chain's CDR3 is CASSVGSEDYEQYF. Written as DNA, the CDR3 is TGTGCCAGCAGCGTAGGAAGTGAGGACTACGAGCAGTACTTC.

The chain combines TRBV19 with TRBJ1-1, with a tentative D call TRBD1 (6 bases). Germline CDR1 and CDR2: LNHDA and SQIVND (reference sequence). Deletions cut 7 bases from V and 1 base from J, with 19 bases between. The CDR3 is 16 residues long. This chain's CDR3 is CASNKDSARTNTEAFF. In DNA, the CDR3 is TGTGCCAGTAACAAGGACAGCGCTAGGACGAACACTGAAGCTTTCTTT.

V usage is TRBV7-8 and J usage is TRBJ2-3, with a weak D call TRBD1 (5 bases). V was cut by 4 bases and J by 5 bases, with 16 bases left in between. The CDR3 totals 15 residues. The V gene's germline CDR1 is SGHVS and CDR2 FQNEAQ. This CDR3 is CASSSKGLLGDTQYF. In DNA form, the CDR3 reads TGTGCCAGCAGCTCCAAGGGGCTTTTAGGAGATACGCAGTATTTT.

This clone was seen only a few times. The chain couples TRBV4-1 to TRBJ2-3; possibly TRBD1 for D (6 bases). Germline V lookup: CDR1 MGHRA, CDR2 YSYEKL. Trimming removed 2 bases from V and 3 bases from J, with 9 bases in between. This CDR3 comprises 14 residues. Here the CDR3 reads CASSQTGFTDTQYF. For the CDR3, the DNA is TGCGCCAGCAGCCAAACAGGGTTTACAGATACGCAGTATTTT.

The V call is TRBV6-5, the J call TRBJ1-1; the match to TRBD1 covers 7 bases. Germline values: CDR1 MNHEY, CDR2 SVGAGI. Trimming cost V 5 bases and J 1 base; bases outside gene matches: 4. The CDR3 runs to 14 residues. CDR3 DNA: TGTGCCAGCAGTACCAGGGGGTCGAACACTGAAGCTTTCTTT. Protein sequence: CASSTRGSNTEAFF.

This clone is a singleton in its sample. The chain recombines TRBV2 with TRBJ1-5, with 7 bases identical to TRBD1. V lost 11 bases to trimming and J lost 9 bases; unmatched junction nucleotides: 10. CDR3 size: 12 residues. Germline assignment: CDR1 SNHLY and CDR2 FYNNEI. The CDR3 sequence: CAGVTGIRPQHF. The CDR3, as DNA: TGTGCCGGGGTGACAGGGATTCGGCCCCAGCATTTT.

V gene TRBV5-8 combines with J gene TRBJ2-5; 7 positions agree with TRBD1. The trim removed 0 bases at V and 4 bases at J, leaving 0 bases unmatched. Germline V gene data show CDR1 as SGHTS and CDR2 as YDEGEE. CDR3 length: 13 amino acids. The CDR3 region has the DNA TGTGCCAGCAGCTTGGACAGGGGAGAGACCCAGTACTTC. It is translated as CASSLDRGETQYF.

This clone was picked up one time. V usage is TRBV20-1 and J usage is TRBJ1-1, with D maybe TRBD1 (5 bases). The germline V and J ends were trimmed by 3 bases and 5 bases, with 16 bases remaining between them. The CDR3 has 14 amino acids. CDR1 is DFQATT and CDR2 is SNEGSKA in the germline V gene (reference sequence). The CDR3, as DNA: TGCAGTGCTAGTGGGGGGGTGACTCTAACTGAAGCTTTCTTT. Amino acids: CSASGGVTLTEAFF.

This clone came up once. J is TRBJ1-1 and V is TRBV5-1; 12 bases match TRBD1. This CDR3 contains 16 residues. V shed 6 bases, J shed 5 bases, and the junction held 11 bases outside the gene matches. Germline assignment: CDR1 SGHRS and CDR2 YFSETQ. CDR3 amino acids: CASMSGTGGSGTEAFF. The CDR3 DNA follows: TGCGCCAGCATGTCCGGGACAGGGGGCTCGGGGACTGAAGCTTTCTTT. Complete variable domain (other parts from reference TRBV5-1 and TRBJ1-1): KAGVTQTPRYLIKTRGQQVTLSCSPISGHRSVSWYQQTPGQGLQFLFEYFSETQRNKGNFPGRFSGRQFSNSRSEMNVSTLELGDSALYLCASMSGTGGSGTEAFFGQGTRLTVV.